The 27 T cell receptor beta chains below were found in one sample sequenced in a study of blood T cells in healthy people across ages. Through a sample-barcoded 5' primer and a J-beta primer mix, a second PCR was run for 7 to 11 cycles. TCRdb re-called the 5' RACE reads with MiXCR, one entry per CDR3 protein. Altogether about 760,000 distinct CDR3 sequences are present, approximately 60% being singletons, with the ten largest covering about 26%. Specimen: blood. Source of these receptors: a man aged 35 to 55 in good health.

Here the CDR3 reads CASSLSSISGGASDNEQYF. CDR3 bases: TGTGCCAGCAGTTTATCTTCAATTAGCGGGGGGGCATCTGACAATGAGCAGTACTTC. This rearrangement joins TRBV27 to TRBJ2-7; the match to TRBD2 covers 11 bases. The CDR3 spans 19 residues. Germline V lookup: CDR1 MNHEY, CDR2 SMNVEV (reference sequence). The V gene end was trimmed by 0 bases and the J gene end by 7 bases; junction bases not matched to a gene: 17.

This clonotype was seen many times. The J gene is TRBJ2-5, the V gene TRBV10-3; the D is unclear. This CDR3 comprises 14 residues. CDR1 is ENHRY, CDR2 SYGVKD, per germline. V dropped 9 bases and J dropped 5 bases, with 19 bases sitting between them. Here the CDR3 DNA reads TGTGCCATAAGACCCGGTCACAGTGAGGAGACCCAGTACTTC. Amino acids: CAIRPGHSEETQYF.

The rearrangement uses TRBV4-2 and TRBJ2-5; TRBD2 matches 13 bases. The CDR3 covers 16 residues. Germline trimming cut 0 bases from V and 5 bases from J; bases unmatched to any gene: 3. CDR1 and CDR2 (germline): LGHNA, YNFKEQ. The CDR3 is CASSQEGTSGVETQYF. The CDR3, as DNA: TGTGCCAGCAGCCAAGAGGGGACTAGCGGGGTGGAGACCCAGTACTTC.

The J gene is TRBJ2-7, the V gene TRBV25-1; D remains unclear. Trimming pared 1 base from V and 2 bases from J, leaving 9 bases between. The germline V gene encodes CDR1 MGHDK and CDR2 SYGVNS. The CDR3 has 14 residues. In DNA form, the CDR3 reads TGTGCCAGCAGTGAATGGGTCGAGACCTACGAGCAGTACTTC. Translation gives CASSEWVETYEQYF.

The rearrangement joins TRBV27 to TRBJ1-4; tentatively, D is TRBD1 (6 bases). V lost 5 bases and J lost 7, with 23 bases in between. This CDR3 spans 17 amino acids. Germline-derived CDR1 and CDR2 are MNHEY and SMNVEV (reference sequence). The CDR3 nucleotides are TGTGCCAGCAGTCTTGGGGGCTTAACTCCACGGGGTGAAAAACTGTTTTTT. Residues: CASSLGGLTPRGEKLFF. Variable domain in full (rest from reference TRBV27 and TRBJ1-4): EAQVTQNPRYLITVTGKKLTVTCSQNMNHEYMSWYRQDPGLGLRQIYYSMNVEVTDKGDVPEGYKVSRKEKRNFPLILESPSPNQTSLYFCASSLGGLTPRGEKLFFGSGTQLSVL.

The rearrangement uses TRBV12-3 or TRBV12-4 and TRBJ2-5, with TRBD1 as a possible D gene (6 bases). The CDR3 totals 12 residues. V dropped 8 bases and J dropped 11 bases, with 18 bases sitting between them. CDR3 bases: TGTGCCAGCGGCAATTTAGGGGGTGAGCAGTACTTC. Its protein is CASGNLGGEQYF.

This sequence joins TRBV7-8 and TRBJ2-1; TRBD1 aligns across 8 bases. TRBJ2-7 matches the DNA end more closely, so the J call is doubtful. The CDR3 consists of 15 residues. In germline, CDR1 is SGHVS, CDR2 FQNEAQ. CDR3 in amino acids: CASSWAGGSYNEQYF. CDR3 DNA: TGTGCCAGCAGCTGGGCAGGGGGCTCCTACAATGAGCAGTACTTC.

The CDR3 is CASSPKAASYNEQFF. DNA of the CDR3: TGTGCCAGCAGCCCCAAGGCCGCCTCCTACAATGAGCAGTTCTTC. V is TRBV11-3 and J is TRBJ2-1; no definite D call. Trimming stripped 5 bases from V and 0 bases from J, with 11 bases between. The CDR3 has 15 amino acids. Germline values: CDR1 SGHNT, CDR2 YENEEA.

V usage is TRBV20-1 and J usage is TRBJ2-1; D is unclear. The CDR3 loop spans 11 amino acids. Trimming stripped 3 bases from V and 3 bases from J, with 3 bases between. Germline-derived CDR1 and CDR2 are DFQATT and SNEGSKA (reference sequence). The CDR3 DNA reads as TGCAGTGCTAGCTACTACAATGAGCAGTTCTTC. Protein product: CSASYYNEQFF.

CDR3 bases: TGTGCCAGCAGCCAGGCACATAGAGCTTTCTTT. Translated, it gives CASSQAHRAFF. The chain has TRBV3-1 and TRBJ1-1; D unclear. The germline V gene encodes CDR1 LGHDT and CDR2 YNNKEL (reference sequence). The CDR3 loop spans 11 amino acids. Between the trimmed V and J ends, which lost 3 bases and 10 bases, there was a span of 9 bases. Looking up the rest from reference TRBV3-1 and TRBJ1-1 gives the full variable domain: DTAVSQTPKYLVTQMGNDKSIKCEQNLGHDTMYWYKQDSKKFLKIMFSYNNKELIINETVPNRFSPKSPDKAHLNLHINSLELGDSAVYFCASSQAHRAFFGQGTRLTVV.

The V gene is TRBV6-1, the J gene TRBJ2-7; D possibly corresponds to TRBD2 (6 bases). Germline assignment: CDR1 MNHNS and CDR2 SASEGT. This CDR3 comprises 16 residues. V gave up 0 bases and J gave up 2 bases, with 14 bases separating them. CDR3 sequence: CASSEALLGGTYEQYF. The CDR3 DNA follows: TGTGCCAGCAGTGAAGCGCTTCTGGGGGGAACCTACGAGCAGTACTTC.

In nucleotides, the CDR3 is TGCGCCAGCAGCAAAGGACAGGATCAAGAGACCCAGTACTTC. Protein: CASSKGQDQETQYF. The chain joins TRBV5-1 to TRBJ2-5, with 7 bases that match TRBD1. Germline V lookup: CDR1 SGHRS, CDR2 YFSETQ. The CDR3 is 14 residues long. Trimming at V came to 4 bases and at J to 2 bases, leaving 5 bases not matched to a gene.

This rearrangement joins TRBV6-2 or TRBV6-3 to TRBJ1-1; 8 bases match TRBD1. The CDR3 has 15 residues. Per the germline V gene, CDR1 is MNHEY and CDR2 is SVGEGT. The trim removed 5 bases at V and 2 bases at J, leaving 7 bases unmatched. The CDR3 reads CASSLGQAPNTEAFF. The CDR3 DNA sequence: TGTGCCAGCAGTCTGGGACAGGCACCTAACACTGAAGCTTTCTTT.

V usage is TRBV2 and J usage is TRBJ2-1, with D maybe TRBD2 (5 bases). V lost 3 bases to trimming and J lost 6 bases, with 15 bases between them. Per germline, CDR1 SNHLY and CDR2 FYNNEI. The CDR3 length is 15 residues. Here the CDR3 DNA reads TGTGCCAGCAGTGAGGGAAGCGGAGAATTCAATGAGCAGTTCTTC. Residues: CASSEGSGEFNEQFF.

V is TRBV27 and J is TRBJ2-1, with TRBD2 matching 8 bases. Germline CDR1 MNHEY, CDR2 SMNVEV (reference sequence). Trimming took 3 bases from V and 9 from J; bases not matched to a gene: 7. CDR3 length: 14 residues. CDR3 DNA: TGTGCCAGCAGTTTCGGCAACGCGGGGGGTGAGCAGTTCTTC. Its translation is CASSFGNAGGEQFF.

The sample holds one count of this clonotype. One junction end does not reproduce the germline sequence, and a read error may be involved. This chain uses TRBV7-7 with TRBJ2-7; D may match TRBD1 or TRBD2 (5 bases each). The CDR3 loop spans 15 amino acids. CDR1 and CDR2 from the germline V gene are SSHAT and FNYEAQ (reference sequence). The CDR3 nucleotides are TGTGCTAGCAGCTTCACGGGACGGAGCTCCTACGAGCAGTACTTC. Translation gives CASSFTGRSSYEQYF.

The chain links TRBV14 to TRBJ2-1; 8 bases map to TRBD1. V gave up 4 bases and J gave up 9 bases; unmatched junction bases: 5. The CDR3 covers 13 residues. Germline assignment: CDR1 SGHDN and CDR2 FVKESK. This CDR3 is CASSPGQGREQFF. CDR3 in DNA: TGTGCCAGCAGCCCCGGACAGGGCCGTGAGCAGTTCTTC.

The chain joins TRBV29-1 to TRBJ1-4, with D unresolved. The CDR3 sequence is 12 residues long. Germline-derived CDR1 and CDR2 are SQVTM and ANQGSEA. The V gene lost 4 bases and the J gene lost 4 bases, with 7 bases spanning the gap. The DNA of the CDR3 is TGCAGCGTTGCACAGTTTAATGAAAAACTGTTTTTT. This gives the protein CSVAQFNEKLFF.

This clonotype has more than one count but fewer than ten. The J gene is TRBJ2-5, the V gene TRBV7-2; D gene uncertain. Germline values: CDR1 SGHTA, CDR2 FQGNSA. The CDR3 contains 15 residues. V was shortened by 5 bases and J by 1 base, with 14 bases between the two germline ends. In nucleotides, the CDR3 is TGTGCCAGCAGCCTAATCGGCAGACCCCAAGAGACCCAGTACTTC. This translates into CASSLIGRPQETQYF.

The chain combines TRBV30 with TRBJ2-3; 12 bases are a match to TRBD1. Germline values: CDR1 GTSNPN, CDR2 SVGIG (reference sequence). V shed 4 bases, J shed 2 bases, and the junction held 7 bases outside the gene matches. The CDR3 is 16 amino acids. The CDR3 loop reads CAWISGTGGVTDTQYF. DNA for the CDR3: TGTGCCTGGATCTCCGGGACAGGGGGCGTCACAGATACGCAGTATTTT.

The chain's CDR3 is CASSQELPGANNSPLHF. CDR3 nucleotides: TGTGCCAGCAGCCAAGAACTTCCAGGGGCCAATAATTCACCCCTCCACTTT. The chain is built from TRBV14 and TRBJ1-6, with a possible D match to TRBD1 (6 bases). Germline V lookup: CDR1 SGHDN, CDR2 FVKESK. Trimming shortened V by 0 bases and J by 5 bases, and 14 bases separated the two germline ends. There are 17 residues in the CDR3.

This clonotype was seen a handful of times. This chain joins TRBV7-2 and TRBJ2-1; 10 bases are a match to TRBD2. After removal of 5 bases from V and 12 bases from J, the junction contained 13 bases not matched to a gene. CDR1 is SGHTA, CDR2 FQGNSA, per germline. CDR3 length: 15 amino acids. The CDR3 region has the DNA TGTGCCAGCAGCCGGGGAATGGACCTAGCGGGAGCGCAGTTCTTC. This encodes CASSRGMDLAGAQFF.

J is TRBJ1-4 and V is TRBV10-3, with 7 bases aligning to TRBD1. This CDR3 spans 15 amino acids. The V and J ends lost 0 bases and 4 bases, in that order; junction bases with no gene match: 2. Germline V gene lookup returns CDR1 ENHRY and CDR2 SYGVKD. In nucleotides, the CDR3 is TGTGCCATCAGTGAGTCGGGACAGAGTAATGAAAAACTGTTTTTT. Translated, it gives CAISESGQSNEKLFF.

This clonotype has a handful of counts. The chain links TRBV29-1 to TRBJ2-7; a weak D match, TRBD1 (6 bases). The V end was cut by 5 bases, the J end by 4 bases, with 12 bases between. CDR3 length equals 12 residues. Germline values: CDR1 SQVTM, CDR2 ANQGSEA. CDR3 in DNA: TGCAGCGTTACAGGGCCAAGATACGAGCAGTACTTC. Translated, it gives CSVTGPRYEQYF.

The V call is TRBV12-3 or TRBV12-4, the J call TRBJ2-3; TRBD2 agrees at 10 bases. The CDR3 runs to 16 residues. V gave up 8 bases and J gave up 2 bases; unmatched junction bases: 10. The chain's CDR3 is CASEREAGGTTDTQYF. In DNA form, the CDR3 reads TGTGCCAGCGAGAGGGAAGCGGGAGGGACCACAGATACGCAGTATTTT.

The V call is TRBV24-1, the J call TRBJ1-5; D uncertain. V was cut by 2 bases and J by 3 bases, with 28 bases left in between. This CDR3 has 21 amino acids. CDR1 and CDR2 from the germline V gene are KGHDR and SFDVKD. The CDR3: CATSDCPPGSGKGLTNQPQHF. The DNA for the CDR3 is TGTGCCACCAGTGATTGCCCTCCAGGATCCGGTAAAGGCTTAACCAATCAGCCCCAGCATTTT.

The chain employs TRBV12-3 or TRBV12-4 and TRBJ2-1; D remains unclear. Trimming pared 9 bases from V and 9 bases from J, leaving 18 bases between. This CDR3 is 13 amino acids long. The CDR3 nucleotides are TGTGCCAGTCAATCTAGAGGAGAAGCTGAGCAGTTCTTC. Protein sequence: CASQSRGEAEQFF.